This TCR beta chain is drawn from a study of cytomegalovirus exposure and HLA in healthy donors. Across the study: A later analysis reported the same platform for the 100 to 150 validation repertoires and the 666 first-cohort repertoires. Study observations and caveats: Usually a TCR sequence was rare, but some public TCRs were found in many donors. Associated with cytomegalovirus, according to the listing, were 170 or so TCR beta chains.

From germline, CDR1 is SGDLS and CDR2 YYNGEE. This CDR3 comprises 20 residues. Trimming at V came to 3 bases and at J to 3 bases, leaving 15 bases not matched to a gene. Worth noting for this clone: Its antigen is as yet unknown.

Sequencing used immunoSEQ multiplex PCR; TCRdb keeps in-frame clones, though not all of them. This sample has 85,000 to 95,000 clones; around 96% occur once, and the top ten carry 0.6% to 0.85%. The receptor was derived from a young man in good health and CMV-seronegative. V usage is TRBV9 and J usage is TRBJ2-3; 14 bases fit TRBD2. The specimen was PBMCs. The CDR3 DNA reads TGTGCCAGCAGCGGAACGACTAGCGGGAGGGCCGTGGAGGAGACAGATACGCAGTATTTT. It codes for CASSGTTSGRAVEETDTQYF.